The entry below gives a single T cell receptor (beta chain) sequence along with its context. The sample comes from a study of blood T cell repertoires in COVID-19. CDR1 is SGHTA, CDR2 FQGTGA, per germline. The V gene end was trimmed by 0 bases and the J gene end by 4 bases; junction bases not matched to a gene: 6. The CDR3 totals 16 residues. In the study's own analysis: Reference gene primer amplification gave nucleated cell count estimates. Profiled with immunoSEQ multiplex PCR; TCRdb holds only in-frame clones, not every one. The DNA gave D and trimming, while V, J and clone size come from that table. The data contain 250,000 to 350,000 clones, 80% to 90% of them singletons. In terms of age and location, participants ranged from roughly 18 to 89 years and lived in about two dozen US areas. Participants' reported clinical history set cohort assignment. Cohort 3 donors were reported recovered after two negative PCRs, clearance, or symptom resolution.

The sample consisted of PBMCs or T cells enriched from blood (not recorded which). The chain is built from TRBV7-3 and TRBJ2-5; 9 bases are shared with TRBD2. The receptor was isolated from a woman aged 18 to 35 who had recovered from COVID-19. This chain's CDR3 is CASSLTPAGGGETQYF. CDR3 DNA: TGTGCCAGCAGCTTAACTCCGGCGGGAGGGGGAGAGACCCAGTACTTC.